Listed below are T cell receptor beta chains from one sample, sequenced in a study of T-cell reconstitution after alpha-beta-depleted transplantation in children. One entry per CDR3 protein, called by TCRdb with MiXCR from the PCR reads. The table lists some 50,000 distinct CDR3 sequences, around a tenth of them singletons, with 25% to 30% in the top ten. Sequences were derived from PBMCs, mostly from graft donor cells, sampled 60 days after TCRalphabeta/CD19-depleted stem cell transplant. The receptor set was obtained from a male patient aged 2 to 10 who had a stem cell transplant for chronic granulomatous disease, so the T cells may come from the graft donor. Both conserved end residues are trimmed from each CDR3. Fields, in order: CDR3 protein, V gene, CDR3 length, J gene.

CDR3 protein: ASSFQGPTEAF
V gene: TRBV12-3/TRBV12-4
CDR3 length: 11
J gene: TRBJ1-1

CDR3 protein: ASSLVGTGELF
V gene: TRBV11-3
CDR3 length: 11
J gene: TRBJ2-2

CDR3 protein: ASSLFSSGANVLT
V gene: TRBV28
CDR3 length: 13
J gene: TRBJ2-6

CDR3 protein: ASTRWLNEKLF
V gene: TRBV19
CDR3 length: 11
J gene: TRBJ1-4

CDR3 protein: ASSYWGNPNQPQH
V gene: TRBV6-2/TRBV6-3
CDR3 length: 13
J gene: TRBJ1-5

CDR3 protein: SASGTSRSSSYEQY
V gene: TRBV20-1
CDR3 length: 14
J gene: TRBJ2-7

CDR3 protein: SARRETQY
V gene: TRBV20-1
CDR3 length: 8
J gene: TRBJ2-5

CDR3 protein: SAREDRSRGTSYYNEQF
V gene: TRBV20-1
CDR3 length: 17
J gene: TRBJ2-1

CDR3 protein: ASSPPQETQY
V gene: TRBV18
CDR3 length: 10
J gene: TRBJ2-5

CDR3 protein: ASSLAKVEADTQY
V gene: TRBV7-2
CDR3 length: 13
J gene: TRBJ2-3

CDR3 protein: ASSYGAGSNQPQH
V gene: TRBV6-5
CDR3 length: 13
J gene: TRBJ1-5

CDR3 protein: ASRHSGPANYGYT
V gene: TRBV7-9
CDR3 length: 13
J gene: TRBJ1-2

CDR3 protein: ASSLIRGETDTQY
V gene: TRBV5-4
CDR3 length: 13
J gene: TRBJ2-3

CDR3 protein: ASSYTSGSNEQF
V gene: TRBV7-2
CDR3 length: 12
J gene: TRBJ2-1

CDR3 protein: ASSAQETQY
V gene: TRBV5-1
CDR3 length: 9
J gene: TRBJ2-5

CDR3 protein: SAPKREGGSSYNEQF
V gene: TRBV20-1
CDR3 length: 15
J gene: TRBJ2-1

CDR3 protein: SATVPGQQETQY
V gene: TRBV20-1
CDR3 length: 12
J gene: TRBJ2-5

CDR3 protein: ASSLTGRPTDTQY
V gene: TRBV7-3
CDR3 length: 13
J gene: TRBJ2-3

CDR3 protein: SASNLRDRVGEQF
V gene: TRBV20-1
CDR3 length: 13
J gene: TRBJ2-1

CDR3 protein: SANPRGGRGQETQY
V gene: TRBV20-1
CDR3 length: 14
J gene: TRBJ2-5

CDR3 protein: ASKGRMNTEAF
V gene: TRBV27
CDR3 length: 11
J gene: TRBJ1-1

CDR3 protein: SVERTYNEQF
V gene: TRBV29-1
CDR3 length: 10
J gene: TRBJ2-1

CDR3 protein: ACPDPGTLRDYGYT
V gene: TRBV30
CDR3 length: 14
J gene: TRBJ1-2

CDR3 protein: ASSPPGEGRGWPQH
V gene: TRBV21-1
CDR3 length: 14
J gene: TRBJ1-5

CDR3 protein: ASSFLGTGGLQPYEQY
V gene: TRBV28
CDR3 length: 16
J gene: TRBJ2-7

CDR3 protein: SATDRYTEAF
V gene: TRBV20-1
CDR3 length: 10
J gene: TRBJ1-1

CDR3 protein: ARGLGLVGNEQF
V gene: TRBV13
CDR3 length: 12
J gene: TRBJ2-1

CDR3 protein: ASSLYRGQDEQY
V gene: TRBV5-1
CDR3 length: 12
J gene: TRBJ2-7

CDR3 protein: ASSPGQFEQY
V gene: TRBV28
CDR3 length: 10
J gene: TRBJ2-7

CDR3 protein: SARDPRRDAGQPQH
V gene: TRBV20-1
CDR3 length: 14
J gene: TRBJ1-5

CDR3 protein: ASSSPGVYEQY
V gene: TRBV6-2/TRBV6-3
CDR3 length: 11
J gene: TRBJ2-7

CDR3 protein: ASNSGTGLGGTQGAYNSPLH
V gene: TRBV27
CDR3 length: 20
J gene: TRBJ1-6

CDR3 protein: ASSQTLAGGGETQY
V gene: TRBV3-1
CDR3 length: 14
J gene: TRBJ2-5

CDR3 protein: ASSSRGRFYGYT
V gene: TRBV12-3/TRBV12-4
CDR3 length: 12
J gene: TRBJ1-2

CDR3 protein: ASSYFIGAKNQPQH
V gene: TRBV6-5
CDR3 length: 14
J gene: TRBJ1-5

CDR3 protein: ASSLDRGGFYEQY
V gene: TRBV7-2
CDR3 length: 13
J gene: TRBJ2-7

CDR3 protein: ASSYGTSGKGSIQY
V gene: TRBV11-2
CDR3 length: 14
J gene: TRBJ2-4

CDR3 protein: ASSQTGYGNQPQH
V gene: TRBV4-2
CDR3 length: 13
J gene: TRBJ1-5

CDR3 protein: ASSETSYNEQF
V gene: TRBV2
CDR3 length: 11
J gene: TRBJ2-1

CDR3 protein: ASSQSSYGYT
V gene: TRBV3-1
CDR3 length: 10
J gene: TRBJ1-2

CDR3 protein: ASSFRGSYERY
V gene: TRBV19
CDR3 length: 11
J gene: TRBJ2-7

CDR3 protein: SVESGTDTQY
V gene: TRBV29-1
CDR3 length: 10
J gene: TRBJ2-3

CDR3 protein: ASIPLGAGTSNQPQH
V gene: TRBV28
CDR3 length: 15
J gene: TRBJ1-5

CDR3 protein: ASSQDRVTYEQY
V gene: TRBV4-2
CDR3 length: 12
J gene: TRBJ2-7

CDR3 protein: ASSYRYGGREQY
V gene: TRBV6-5
CDR3 length: 12
J gene: TRBJ2-7

CDR3 protein: ASMKAGGSYEQY
V gene: TRBV6-1
CDR3 length: 12
J gene: TRBJ2-7

CDR3 protein: ASSILSQAGGNEQF
V gene: TRBV27
CDR3 length: 14
J gene: TRBJ2-1

CDR3 protein: SARRGQSNTEAF
V gene: TRBV20-1
CDR3 length: 12
J gene: TRBJ1-1

CDR3 protein: ASSVLAGRRGTGELF
V gene: TRBV5-1
CDR3 length: 15
J gene: TRBJ2-2

CDR3 protein: ASSSGQGYEQY
V gene: TRBV27
CDR3 length: 11
J gene: TRBJ2-7

CDR3 protein: ASSRGQGFSGANVLT
V gene: TRBV12-3/TRBV12-4
CDR3 length: 15
J gene: TRBJ2-6

CDR3 protein: ASSQGNSGNTIY
V gene: TRBV3-1
CDR3 length: 12
J gene: TRBJ1-3

CDR3 protein: ASSLYWGELFSGANVLT
V gene: TRBV3-1
CDR3 length: 17
J gene: TRBJ2-6

CDR3 protein: SASGRGPPTEAL
V gene: TRBV20-1
CDR3 length: 12
J gene: TRBJ1-1